This entry describes one T cell receptor (beta chain). This entry belongs to a study of control samples from healthy donors and cancer patients. Sequencing used immunoSEQ multiplex PCR; TCRdb keeps in-frame clones, though not all of them. The sample yields tens of thousands of clones, around 75% seen once. V lost 0 bases, J lost 1 base, and 15 bases lay in between. Germline lookup yields CDR1 MNHNS and CDR2 SASEGT. This CDR3 contains 17 residues. The gene calls are TRBV6-1 and TRBJ1-1, with D tentatively TRBD1 (6 bases). Sample: formalin-fixed, paraffin-embedded tissue. This sequence originates from a male donor with melanoma. The CDR3 protein is CASSEAGGGARNTEAFF. CDR3 nucleotide sequence: TGTGCCAGCAGTGAAGCCGGGGGGGGCGCCAGGAACACTGAAGCTTTCTTT.